What follows are 11 T cell receptor beta chains derived from one specimen sequenced in a study of early T cells in non-severe SARS-CoV-2 infection. TCRdb recomputed calls from the 5' RACE reads with MiXCR, one row per CDR3 protein. The sample lists 85,000 to 95,000 distinct CDR3 sequences; approximately 16% were seen once. The starting material was whole blood, obtained at baseline. These receptors all come from an adult who was a healthcare worker with PCR-confirmed SARS-CoV-2 infection or an uninfected control (not recorded which).

This clonotype has only a few counts. The chain uses TRBV15 and TRBJ2-1; D might be TRBD2 (6 bases). The V end was cut by 0 bases, the J end by 4 bases, with 13 bases between. The CDR3 totals 16 residues. The germline CDR1 and CDR2 sequences are LNHNV and YYDKDF (reference sequence). CDR3 sequence: CATSRDLVAVYNEQFF. The CDR3 DNA follows: TGTGCCACCAGCAGAGATCTTGTAGCGGTATACAATGAGCAGTTCTTC.

A few counts support this clonotype. This sequence joins TRBV4-3 and TRBJ1-2, with D tentatively TRBD1 (6 bases). The CDR3 has 15 residues. Trimming stripped 4 bases from V and 4 bases from J, with 16 bases between. Germline loops: CDR1 LGHNA, CDR2 YSLEER. CDR3 in DNA: TGCGCCAGCAGCCGAAAGACATTGGACAGCTATGGCTACACCTTC. It specifies CASSRKTLDSYGYTF.

The chain employs TRBV12-3 or TRBV12-4 and TRBJ1-4; D is unresolved. The CDR3 totals 13 residues. V lost 4 bases and J lost 10, with 13 bases in between. The CDR3 DNA is TGTGCCAGCAGTTGGGAACTCGACGGAAAACTGTTTTTT. It specifies CASSWELDGKLFF.

The CDR3 coding sequence is TGTGCCAGCAACACGCCAGATACGCAGTATTTT. Protein sequence: CASNTPDTQYF. The V gene is TRBV5-6, the J gene TRBJ2-3, with D unclear. This CDR3 spans 11 amino acids. Deletions cut 6 bases from V and 4 bases from J, with 6 bases between. Germline CDR1 is SGHDT and CDR2 is YYEEEE.

V and J are TRBV4-1 and TRBJ2-5; possibly TRBD2 for D (5 bases). Per the germline V gene, CDR1 is MGHRA and CDR2 is YSYEKL. The CDR3 contains 15 residues. Trimming stripped 3 bases from V and 5 bases from J, with 16 bases between. The CDR3 bases are TGCGCCAGCAGCCAGGAGCCTCAGCGAGGGGAGACCCAGTACTTC. It translates to CASSQEPQRGETQYF.

This sequence joins TRBV6-5 and TRBJ1-5, with D perhaps matching TRBD1 (5 bases). Per the germline V gene, CDR1 is MNHEY and CDR2 is SVGAGI. The CDR3 loop spans 15 amino acids. Deletions cut 2 bases from V and 3 bases from J, with 11 bases between. CDR3 sequence (DNA): TGTGCCAGCAGTTACGGGGGAGACCTCAATCAGCCCCAGCATTTT. Translated, it gives CASSYGGDLNQPQHF.

Only a few counts were recorded for this clonotype. The V and J genes are TRBV13 and TRBJ1-2; D remains unclear. V was trimmed by 5 bases and J by 3 bases, leaving 7 bases between them. The length of the CDR3 is 12 residues. CDR1 and CDR2 (germline): PRHDT, FYEKMQ (reference sequence). For the CDR3, the DNA is TGTGCCAGCAGCCGACAATACTATGGCTACACCTTC. As protein: CASSRQYYGYTF.

The gene calls are TRBV1 and TRBJ2-2; TRBD2 is the table's D call, not checked against the DNA. TRBV1 is a pseudogene locus. The CDR3 covers 19 residues. In nucleotides, the CDR3 is TGCACCAGCAGCCCCCCCGGACTAGCGGGAGGGACGGTCACCGGGGAGCTGTTTTTT. Translation gives CTSSPPGLAGGTVTGELFF.

This clonotype was counted between two and nine times. The rearrangement uses TRBV7-8 and TRBJ2-5; TRBD1 agrees at 7 bases. Germline-derived CDR1 and CDR2 are SGHVS and FQNEAQ. J lost 2 bases, V lost 5 bases, and 2 bases had no gene match. The CDR3 contains 13 residues. The CDR3 DNA reads TGTGCCAGCAGCCCCAGGGGGCAAGAGACCCAGTACTTC. This translates into CASSPRGQETQYF.

This clonotype has at least ten counts. J is TRBJ1-6 and V is TRBV20-1; 7 nucleotides match TRBD1. This CDR3 has 16 residues. The ends lost 6 bases at V and 0 bases at J; junction bases unmatched: 8. Germline loops: CDR1 DFQATT, CDR2 SNEGSKA (reference sequence). CDR3: CSAAGQPDSYNSPLHF. The CDR3 DNA follows: TGCAGTGCCGCGGGACAGCCGGACTCCTATAATTCACCCCTCCACTTT.

This clonotype was picked up a small number of times. The chain combines TRBV28 with TRBJ1-1; D uncertain. Per the germline V gene, CDR1 is MDHEN and CDR2 is SYDVKM. Between the trimmed V and J ends, which lost 2 bases and 11 bases, there was a span of 18 bases. This CDR3 is 14 amino acids long. The CDR3 sequence is CASSLGDGRIGAFF. The CDR3 bases are TGTGCCAGCAGTTTAGGCGACGGCCGGATCGGGGCTTTCTTT.